A single sample is the source of the 9 T cell receptor beta chains below, sequenced in a study of shared clonotypes between healthy human individuals. The method was immunoSEQ multiplex PCR; TCRdb's version includes in-frame clones alone and lacks a portion of them. The sample lists more than 2,000,000 clones, more than 90% occurring once. The sample consisted of naive CD4+ T cells sorted from blood. Subset of the sample: CD45RA+ positively selected. The source is a man between 18 and 35 years old in good health.

The rearrangement joins TRBV7-9 to TRBJ1-2; the D is unclear. Germline CDR1 reads SEHNR; CDR2 reads FQNEAQ (reference sequence). V was shortened by 2 bases and J by 2 bases, with 6 bases between the two germline ends. This CDR3 has 13 residues. In DNA form, the CDR3 reads TGTGCCAGCAGCTTACTCTCCAACTATGGCTACACCTTC. Amino acid sequence: CASSLLSNYGYTF.

This sequence joins TRBV13 and TRBJ2-2; TRBD2 matches 8 bases. The CDR3 sequence is 15 residues long. V lost 6 bases, J lost 6 bases, and 9 bases stayed unmatched. Germline V gives CDR1 PRHDT, CDR2 FYEKMQ (reference sequence). The CDR3 spells CASSPAAGGAGELFF. The CDR3 bases are TGTGCCAGCAGTCCAGCGGCGGGGGGTGCCGGGGAGCTGTTTTTT.

The chain recombines TRBV28 with TRBJ1-4, with TRBD1 matching over 9 bases. The CDR3 contains 16 residues. The germline V gene has CDR1 MDHEN and CDR2 SYDVKM. The ends lost 7 bases at V and 8 bases at J; junction bases unmatched: 14. As DNA, the CDR3 is TGTGCCAGCAATCATCTACCGGGACAGGGACCCGAAAAACTGTTTTTT. Translating gives CASNHLPGQGPEKLFF.

The rearrangement links TRBV11-2 to TRBJ1-1; 7 bases line up with TRBD1. The J segment lost 1 base and the V segment lost 3 bases, leaving 2 bases of the junction unmatched. The CDR3 extends over 14 amino acids. CDR1 is SGHAT, CDR2 FQNNGV, per germline. This CDR3 is CASSFGQANTEAFF. The DNA of the CDR3 is TGTGCCAGCAGCTTCGGACAGGCGAACACTGAAGCTTTCTTT.

On this clone: Other nucleotide sequences from this sample produce the same CDR3. The rearrangement uses TRBV5-1 and TRBJ2-2; tentative D call: TRBD2 (5 bases). The CDR3 is 13 amino acids. CDR1 and CDR2 from the germline V gene are SGHRS and YFSETQ. V lost 4 bases to trimming and J lost 5 bases, with 9 bases between them. CDR3 DNA sequence: TGCGCCAGCAGCCCCCGGGGAACCGGGGAGCTGTTTTTT. Amino acid sequence: CASSPRGTGELFF.

The chain uses TRBV9 and TRBJ2-1; 10 positions match TRBD2. The CDR3 length is 18 residues. Per the germline V gene, CDR1 is SGDLS and CDR2 is YYNGEE. With 0 bases clipped from V and 0 bases from J, the junction kept 6 bases outside the gene matches. This CDR3 is CASSVEKLAGSSYNEQFF. The CDR3 coding sequence is TGTGCCAGCAGCGTAGAAAAACTAGCGGGGAGCTCCTACAATGAGCAGTTCTTC.

This clone was observed a few times. This same CDR3 is encoded by further DNA sequences in the sample. The genes are TRBV5-1 and TRBJ1-2, with D possibly TRBD1 on 5 matching bases. Looked up from germline, CDR1 is SGHRS and CDR2 is YFSETQ. The ends were cut back, 4 bases at V and 5 bases at J, with 9 bases in the middle. This CDR3 spans 12 amino acids. The CDR3 is CASSLDRYGYTF. The DNA for the CDR3 is TGCGCCAGCAGCCTCGACAGATATGGCTACACCTTC.

The J gene is TRBJ2-2, the V gene TRBV9; a possible D gene is TRBD1 (6 bases). Germline loops: CDR1 SGDLS, CDR2 YYNGEE. V was shortened by 5 bases and J by 3 bases, with 11 bases between the two germline ends. This CDR3 has 14 residues. The CDR3 DNA reads TGTGCCAGCAGTCCTTACAGGGACACCGGGGAGCTGTTTTTT. Its protein is CASSPYRDTGELFF.

This clone was observed once. The chain links TRBV18 to TRBJ2-7; D assignment may be TRBD1 or TRBD2 (5 bases each). Germline V lookup: CDR1 KGHSH, CDR2 LQKENI. Trimming took off 2 bases at V and 0 bases at J, with 14 bases between the two ends. The CDR3 has 16 residues. The DNA of the CDR3 is TGTGCCAGCTCACCAACTGGGACCGCTAGCTCCTACGAGCAGTACTTC. Translation gives CASSPTGTASSYEQYF.